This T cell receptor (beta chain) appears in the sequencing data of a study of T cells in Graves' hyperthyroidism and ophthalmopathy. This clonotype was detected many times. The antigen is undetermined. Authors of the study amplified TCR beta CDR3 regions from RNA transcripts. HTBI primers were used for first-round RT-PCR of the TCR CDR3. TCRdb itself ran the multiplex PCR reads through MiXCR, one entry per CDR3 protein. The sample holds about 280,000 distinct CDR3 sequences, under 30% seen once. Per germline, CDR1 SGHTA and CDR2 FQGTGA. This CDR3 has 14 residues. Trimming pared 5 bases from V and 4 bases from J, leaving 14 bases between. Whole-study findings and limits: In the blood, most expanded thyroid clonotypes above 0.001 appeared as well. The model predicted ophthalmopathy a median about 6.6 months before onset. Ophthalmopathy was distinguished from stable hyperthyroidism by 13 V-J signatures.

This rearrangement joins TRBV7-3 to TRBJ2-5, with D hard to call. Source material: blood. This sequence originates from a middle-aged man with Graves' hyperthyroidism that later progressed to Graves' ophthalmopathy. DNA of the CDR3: TGTGCCAGCAGCCCCTCCCGCACCCGAGAGACCCAGTACTTC. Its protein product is CASSPSRTRETQYF.